This T cell receptor (beta chain) was captured in a study of blood T cell repertoires in COVID-19. Across the study: Samples of COVID-19 (acute and convalescent) were obtained from the United States, Italy and Spain.

The CDR3 has 16 amino acids. Per germline, CDR1 MDHEN and CDR2 SYDVKM. V dropped 3 bases and J dropped 3; count of bases not matched to a gene: 7. Profiling relied on immunoSEQ multiplex PCR, and the TCRdb table lists in-frame clones only, not all of them. The table includes approximately 74,000 clones, 85% to 95% detected once. The sample was peripheral blood. This TCR was recovered from a woman between 55 and 75 years old with active COVID-19. The V call is TRBV28, the J call TRBJ2-3; 9 bases are a match to TRBD1. In DNA form, the CDR3 reads TGTGCCAGCAGTTTGTTCCCGGGACAGGGAACAGATACGCAGTATTTT. Translated: CASSLFPGQGTDTQYF.